Listed here are 4 T cell receptor beta chains from one sample, sequenced in a study of naive and memory T cell subsets. Blood and skin TCR RNA was reverse transcribed with alpha and beta constant primers. MiXCR, applied by TCRdb to the UMI-ligation and nested PCR reads, yields one record per CDR3 protein. In the table there are 15,000 to 20,000 distinct CDR3 sequences, less than 9.5% of which are singletons. Treatment in this sample: skin biopsy from PPD injection site in Mantoux-positive individual. Unsorted total RNA, roughly 1 to 1000 ng, was DNase treated before reverse transcription. The sample consisted of skin, taken from a tuberculin skin test site. The receptors stem from an adult in good health.

This clonotype came up many times. The chain recombines TRBV20-1 with TRBJ2-1; 7 bases align to TRBD2. Germline CDR1 and CDR2: DFQATT and SNEGSKA (reference sequence). The junction had 6 bases not matched to a gene; V was cut back by 7 bases and J by 3 bases. This CDR3 region has 13 residues. DNA for the CDR3: TGCAGTGGTGTTGCGGGGGACTACAATGAGCAGTTCTTC. Protein: CSGVAGDYNEQFF.

Many counts were recorded for this clonotype. This chain uses TRBV14 with TRBJ2-7; 9 bases align to TRBD1. J gave up 2 bases and V 2 bases, and 7 bases lay outside the gene matches. The V gene's germline CDR1 is SGHDN and CDR2 FVKESK. The CDR3 is 16 amino acids. The CDR3 bases are TGTGCCAGCAGCCAATCTCACGGGACAGGGACCTACGAGCAGTACTTC. This gives the protein CASSQSHGTGTYEQYF.

This clonotype came up a few times. The chain is built from TRBV10-1 and TRBJ2-7; D possibly uses TRBD1 or TRBD2 (5 bases each). Trimming cost V 0 bases and J 4 bases, with 10 bases left between them. The CDR3 has 14 residues. Germline CDR1 is WNHNN and CDR2 is SYGVQD (reference sequence). CDR3 sequence: CASSESPGRYEQYF. DNA of the CDR3: TGCGCCAGCAGTGAGTCGCCGGGGCGGTACGAGCAGTACTTC.

The chain combines TRBV6-1 with TRBJ1-3, with a tentative D call TRBD1 (6 bases). Looked up from germline, CDR1 is MNHNS and CDR2 is SASEGT. V lost 2 bases and J lost 0, with 8 bases in between. The CDR3 has 15 amino acids. This CDR3 reads CASSEQGSSGNTIYF. DNA for the CDR3: TGTGCCAGCAGTGAACAGGGGAGCTCTGGAAACACCATATATTTT.